This passage covers 23 T cell receptor beta chains from one sample sequenced in a study of shared clonotypes between healthy human individuals. TCRdb's table, derived via immunoSEQ multiplex PCR, lists solely in-frame clones and lacks some. The sample shows about 520,000 clones, more than 95% of them seen only once. The sequenced sample consisted of naive CD4+ T cells sorted from blood. Subset defined: CD45RA+ positively selected. The receptors were sampled from a woman in her 30s in good health.

This chain uses TRBV27 with TRBJ2-7; D may be TRBD2 (6 bases). The CDR3 length is 15 residues. Germline lookup yields CDR1 MNHEY and CDR2 SMNVEV (reference sequence). Trimming cost V 6 bases and J 0 bases, with 15 bases left between them. The CDR3 nucleotides read TGTGCCAGCAGACCGTACGCGGGGACCTCCTACGAGCAGTACTTC. Its translation is CASRPYAGTSYEQYF.

For the CDR3, the DNA is TGTGCCAGCAGCGCCCGGGACGTATACCTAATGGAGCAGTTCTTC. Amino acid sequence: CASSARDVYLMEQFF. The rearrangement uses TRBV14 and TRBJ2-1, with D perhaps TRBD1 or TRBD2 (5 bases each). The length of the CDR3 is 15 residues. Trimming pared 5 bases from V and 10 bases from J, leaving 21 bases between. In germline, CDR1 is SGHDN, CDR2 FVKESK.

The CDR3 bases are TGTGCCAGCAGATTTGGACAGGTATCGTGGAATGAGCAGTTCTTC. It encodes CASRFGQVSWNEQFF. The chain uses TRBV5-5 and TRBJ2-1; the match to TRBD1 covers 7 bases. The trim removed 5 bases at V and 7 bases at J, leaving 12 bases unmatched. The CDR3 totals 15 residues. Germline loops: CDR1 SGHKS, CDR2 YYEKEE (reference sequence).

The genes are TRBV5-1 and TRBJ2-2; weak D call: TRBD2 (5 bases). The length of the CDR3 is 17 residues. Deletions cut 4 bases from V and 5 bases from J, with 21 bases between. Germline loops: CDR1 SGHRS, CDR2 YFSETQ. CDR3 bases: TGCGCCAGCAGCCCTGTCGTCGTGGGAGTTCAAACCGGGGAGCTGTTTTTT. It is translated as CASSPVVVGVQTGELFF.

This clone came up once. The rearrangement links TRBV6-1 to TRBJ1-1; TRBD1 matches 7 bases. CDR1 MNHNS and CDR2 SASEGT come from the germline V gene. Germline trimming cut 6 bases from V and 2 bases from J; bases unmatched to any gene: 9. This CDR3 comprises 15 residues. CDR3 DNA: TGTGCCAGCAGGGAACCCAGGGGGGGTAACACTGAAGCTTTCTTT. Translating it yields CASREPRGGNTEAFF.

This sequence joins TRBV28 and TRBJ1-2; 8 positions agree with TRBD1. CDR1 and CDR2 (germline): MDHEN, SYDVKM. The CDR3 covers 13 residues. J gave up 5 bases and V 5 bases, and 4 bases lay outside the gene matches. DNA of the CDR3: TGTGCCAGCAGTAGCCGGGACAGGTATGGCTACACCTTC. Translation: CASSSRDRYGYTF.

The V gene is TRBV5-1, the J gene TRBJ1-1, with D uncertain. Germline CDR1 and CDR2: SGHRS and YFSETQ. The CDR3 length is 14 residues. The V end was cut by 4 bases, the J end by 1 base, with 11 bases between. CDR3 amino acids: CASSLGAANTEAFF. Written as DNA, the CDR3 is TGCGCCAGCAGCCTCGGAGCGGCGAACACTGAAGCTTTCTTT.

This clone was observed once. Other DNA sequences in the same sample also yield this CDR3. The rearrangement joins TRBV2 to TRBJ1-5; no clear D. Trimming stripped 4 bases from V and 0 bases from J, with 7 bases between. CDR1 SNHLY and CDR2 FYNNEI come from the germline V gene. CDR3 length: 14 amino acids. For the CDR3, the DNA is TGTGCCAGCAGTGGGACCTATAGCAATCAGCCCCAGCATTTT. This gives the protein CASSGTYSNQPQHF.

The chain employs TRBV7-9 and TRBJ1-4, with D tentatively TRBD1 (5 bases). Germline CDR1 and CDR2: SEHNR and FQNEAQ (reference sequence). V shed 5 bases and J shed 0 bases, with 10 bases lying between them. This CDR3 is built from 15 residues. CDR3: CASSAQGATNEKLFF. In nucleotides, the CDR3 is TGTGCCAGCAGCGCCCAGGGTGCAACTAATGAAAAACTGTTTTTT.

The chain joins TRBV5-4 to TRBJ2-3; 10 positions match TRBD2. The CDR3 is made up of 17 amino acids. The J segment lost 4 bases and the V segment lost 0 bases, leaving 8 bases of the junction unmatched. From germline, CDR1 is SGHNT and CDR2 YYREEE (reference sequence). DNA of the CDR3: TGTGCCAGCAGCTTGGTTCTAGCGGGAGAAGGGTCAGATACGCAGTATTTT. Its translation is CASSLVLAGEGSDTQYF. The full variable domain, with the rest looked up from reference TRBV5-4 and TRBJ2-3, is ETGVTQSPTHLIKTRGQQVTLRCSSQSGHNTVSWYQQALGQGPQFIFQYYREEENGRGNFPPRFSGLQFPNYSSELNVNALELDDSALYLCASSLVLAGEGSDTQYFGPGTRLTVL.

V is TRBV15 and J is TRBJ1-6, with a weak D call TRBD1 (5 bases). This CDR3 region has 14 residues. The germline V gene encodes CDR1 LNHNV and CDR2 YYDKDF (reference sequence). V gave up 6 bases and J gave up 9 bases, with 15 bases separating them. The CDR3 loop is CATSTNRGVSPLHF. CDR3 nucleotide sequence: TGTGCCACCAGTACGAACAGAGGGGTTTCACCCCTCCACTTT.

The chain couples TRBV28 to TRBJ1-2, with a possible D match to TRBD1 (6 bases). CDR1 is MDHEN and CDR2 is SYDVKM in the germline V gene. The V and J ends lost 6 bases and 4 bases respectively, with 12 bases between them. The CDR3 is 13 amino acids. The CDR3 DNA reads as TGTGCCAGCAGCCAGACAGGAATCTATGGCTACACCTTC. Protein product: CASSQTGIYGYTF.

As DNA, the CDR3 is TGTGCCAGCAGTTTACCCGGGACAGGCACGAATGAGCAGTTCTTC. Its protein is CASSLPGTGTNEQFF. This chain uses TRBV28 with TRBJ2-1; 8 positions match TRBD1. The CDR3 has 15 residues. Germline V gene lookup returns CDR1 MDHEN and CDR2 SYDVKM. Trimming cost V 2 bases and J 7 bases; bases outside gene matches: 7.

The V gene is TRBV7-2, the J gene TRBJ1-1; no reliable D call. This CDR3 has 13 residues. V was clipped by 2 bases and J by 1 base, with 5 bases between them. Germline CDR1 and CDR2: SGHTA and FQGNSA. The CDR3 region is CASSLIENTEAFF. CDR3 nucleotide sequence: TGTGCCAGCAGCTTAATCGAGAACACTGAAGCTTTCTTT.

V and J are TRBV4-2 and TRBJ2-3; 8 bases are shared with TRBD2. J lost 6 bases, V lost 2 bases, and 13 bases had no gene match. Germline V gene sequence: CDR1 LGHNA, CDR2 YNFKEQ. The CDR3 totals 17 residues. The DNA of the CDR3 is TGTGCCAGCAGCCAATCGGGGGCTAGCGGGTGGGGTGATACGCAGTATTTT. Amino acids: CASSQSGASGWGDTQYF.

The gene calls are TRBV15 and TRBJ2-2; 10 nucleotides line up with TRBD1. CDR3 length equals 15 residues. Germline trimming cut 2 bases from V and 9 bases from J; bases unmatched to any gene: 6. CDR1 is LNHNV and CDR2 is YYDKDF in the germline V gene (reference sequence). CDR3 protein: CATSRPGQGIWELFF. The CDR3 DNA sequence: TGTGCCACCAGCAGACCGGGACAGGGGATTTGGGAGCTGTTTTTT.

This clone appeared once. The chain is built from TRBV28 and TRBJ2-7; D is uncertain. Per the germline V gene, CDR1 is MDHEN and CDR2 is SYDVKM. Trimming removed 7 bases from V and 12 bases from J, with 28 bases in between. The CDR3 is made up of 15 amino acids. The DNA for the CDR3 is TGTGCCAGCAACAACGCGGACGGGCAACCCCCCAGTTGGTACTTC. This codes for CASNNADGQPPSWYF.

The V and J genes are TRBV19 and TRBJ1-2; D is undetermined. The V gene lost 3 bases and the J gene lost 7 bases, with 18 bases spanning the gap. This CDR3 is built from 15 residues. The germline V gene has CDR1 LNHDA and CDR2 SQIVND (reference sequence). CDR3 DNA sequence: TGTGCCAGTAGTATTAAAAAGAAAGGCAGAACTGGCTACACCTTC. Translation gives CASSIKKKGRTGYTF. Based on the CDR3 plus reference TRBV19 and TRBJ1-2, the full variable domain is DGGITQSPKYLFRKEGQNVTLSCEQNLNHDAMYWYRQDPGQGLRLIYYSQIVNDFQKGDIAEGYSVSREKKESFPLTVTSAQKNPTAFYLCASSIKKKGRTGYTFGSGTRLTVV.

This sequence joins TRBV6-4 and TRBJ2-1, with D unresolved. V was shortened by 1 base and J by 6 bases, with 13 bases between the two germline ends. The germline CDR1 and CDR2 sequences are MRHNA and SNTAGT. The CDR3 extends over 15 amino acids. The CDR3 sequence is CASSDYPPPSNEQFF. CDR3 DNA: TGTGCCAGCAGTGACTATCCCCCACCGAGCAATGAGCAGTTCTTC.

V is TRBV5-1 and J is TRBJ2-1; tentative D call: TRBD1 (5 bases). Germline CDR1 is SGHRS and CDR2 is YFSETQ. This CDR3 region has 13 residues. Trimming removed 3 bases at V and 7 bases at J, with 11 bases between. CDR3 DNA: TGCGCCAGCAGCTGGGCAGGGTCGAATGAGCAGTTCTTC. Translation: CASSWAGSNEQFF. Full variable domain (remainder filled in from reference TRBV5-1 and TRBJ2-1): KAGVTQTPRYLIKTRGQQVTLSCSPISGHRSVSWYQQTPGQGLQFLFEYFSETQRNKGNFPGRFSGRQFSNSRSEMNVSTLELGDSALYLCASSWAGSNEQFFGPGTRLTVL.

This chain links TRBV30 with TRBJ2-5; 8 nucleotides align to TRBD1. This CDR3 region has 15 residues. The V and J ends lost 2 bases and 5 bases, in that order; junction bases with no gene match: 10. Germline values: CDR1 GTSNPN, CDR2 SVGIG (reference sequence). CDR3 amino acids: CAWSPRHRGLETQYF. In nucleotides, the CDR3 is TGTGCCTGGAGTCCACGCCACAGGGGGTTGGAGACCCAGTACTTC.

This clone was seen just once. J is TRBJ1-4 and V is TRBV6-6; D gene uncertain. This CDR3 region has 14 residues. Trimming shortened V by 6 bases and J by 0 bases, and 8 bases separated the two germline ends. Germline CDR1 reads MNHNY; CDR2 reads SVGAGI (reference sequence). The CDR3 loop reads CASRMGATNEKLFF. DNA for the CDR3: TGTGCCAGCAGGATGGGTGCAACTAATGAAAAACTGTTTTTT.

This clone was recorded once. This rearrangement joins TRBV5-1 to TRBJ2-1; D is undetermined. CDR3 length equals 14 residues. The V gene's germline CDR1 is SGHRS and CDR2 YFSETQ. Trimming took off 0 bases at V and 7 bases at J, with 11 bases between the two ends. The CDR3 DNA reads as TGCGCCAGCAGCTTGGGACTTACGGCGAATGAGCAGTTCTTC. Its protein product is CASSLGLTANEQFF.